These T cell receptor beta chains were read from a single sample in a study of blood T cell repertoires in COVID-19. The method was immunoSEQ multiplex PCR; TCRdb's version includes in-frame clones alone and lacks a portion of them. The table records over 55,000 clones, around 86% of them present only once. The sample consisted of peripheral blood. The receptors shown here come from a middle-aged man with active COVID-19. CDR3s include the opening cysteine and the closing phenylalanine or tryptophan. Fields, in order: J gene, clone size, V gene, D gene, CDR3 DNA, CDR3 protein. The D gene is left open where the match is weak. Not every row has a clone size; where given, it reads once, few, many or a size class.

TRBJ2-7 NA TRBV28 TRBD2 TGTGCCAGCAGCTCCGGACTAGGCGAGCAGTACTTC CASSSGLGEQYF
TRBJ1-1 NA TRBV14 TRBD1 TGTGCCAGCAGCCACCCCTATGTCGGGACAGGGGGCACTGAAGCTTTCTTT CASSHPYVGTGGTEAFF
TRBJ2-3 NA TRBV6-5 TRBD1 TGTGCCAGCAGAGGGACAGGGGGCCCAGATACGCAGTATTTT CASRGTGGPDTQYF
TRBJ1-1 NA TRBV19 TRBD1 TGTGCCAGTAGTGAGACAGGGTTGAACACTGAAGCTTTCTTT CASSETGLNTEAFF
TRBJ2-5 NA TRBV18 NA TGTGCCAGCTCACCATTTTCGAGGACTACTGCTGAAGAGACCCAGTACTTC CASSPFSRTTAEETQYF
TRBJ1-2 NA TRBV29-1 NA TGCAGCGTTGATTCTGTAGGGGGGGATGGCTACACCTTC CSVDSVGGDGYTF
TRBJ1-1 NA TRBV28 TRBD1 TGTGCCAGCAGTTTAGACAGGGCGAGAACTGAAGCTTTCTTT CASSLDRARTEAFF
TRBJ1-4 once TRBV5-1 TRBD1 TGCGCCAGCAGCTTGGCTGGGACAGGGGCCGAAAAACTGTTTTTT CASSLAGTGAEKLFF
TRBJ1-5 few TRBV30 NA TGTGCCTGGAGTGTCACCAGGGAATATCAGCCCCAGCATTTT CAWSVTREYQPQHF
TRBJ2-7 NA TRBV6-5 TRBD2 TGTGCCAGCAGTTCCCGACGGACTAGCGGGAGCTACGAGCAGTACTTC CASSSRRTSGSYEQYF
TRBJ1-5 NA TRBV23-1 NA TGCGCCAGCACTCGCAAAGACAGACATCAGCCCCAGCATTTT CASTRKDRHQPQHF
TRBJ1-4 NA TRBV6-5 NA TGTGCCAGCACATTAGGGGGTCCTGAAAAAAAACTGTTTTTT CASTLGGPEKKLFF
TRBJ1-1 NA TRBV9 TRBD1 TGTGCCAGCAGCGTAGACGACAGGGGGTCCAACACTGAAGCTTTCTTT CASSVDDRGSNTEAFF
TRBJ1-5 NA TRBV30 TRBD1 TGTGCCTGGAGTGCTGGGACAGGGTACACCGGTAGCAATCAGCCCCAGCATTTT CAWSAGTGYTGSNQPQHF
TRBJ2-3 NA TRBV7-2 TRBD2 TGTGCCAGCAGATTTAGCGGGAGACGACCAGATACGCAGTATTTT CASRFSGRRPDTQYF
TRBJ2-1 NA TRBV6-2/TRBV6-3 NA TGTGCCAGCAGTCCCGGGACTGGCAATGAGCAGTTCTTC CASSPGTGNEQFF
TRBJ2-2 NA TRBV28 NA TGTGCCAGCAGTTCCCCGACTAAGGCCGGGGAGCTGTTTTTT CASSSPTKAGELFF
TRBJ2-7 NA TRBV2 TRBD1 TGTGCCAGCAGCGGGGACAGAAGCTCCTACGAGCAGTACTTC CASSGDRSSYEQYF
TRBJ2-7 few TRBV14 NA TGTGCCAGCAGCCAAGATTTCCAGGGCAAGCAGTACTTC CASSQDFQGKQYF
TRBJ2-7 NA TRBV9 NA TGTGCCAGCAGCCCCGGGACTCTACCCACCTACGAGCAGTACTTC CASSPGTLPTYEQYF